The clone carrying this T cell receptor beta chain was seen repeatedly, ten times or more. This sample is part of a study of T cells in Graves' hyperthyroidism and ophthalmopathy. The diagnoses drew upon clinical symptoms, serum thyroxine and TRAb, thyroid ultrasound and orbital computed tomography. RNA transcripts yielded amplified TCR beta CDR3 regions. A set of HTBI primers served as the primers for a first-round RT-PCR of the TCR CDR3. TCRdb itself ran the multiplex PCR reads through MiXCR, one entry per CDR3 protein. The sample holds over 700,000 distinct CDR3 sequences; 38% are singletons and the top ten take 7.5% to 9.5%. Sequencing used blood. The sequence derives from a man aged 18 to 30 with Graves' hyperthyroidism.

This chain's CDR3 is CASTQLRAETQYF. The CDR3 DNA follows: TGTGCCAGCACCCAGCTCCGGGCGGAGACCCAGTACTTC. This chain uses TRBV12-3 or TRBV12-4 with TRBJ2-5, with D unclear. V was pared by 7 bases and J by 5 bases, with 14 bases between. The CDR3 is made up of 13 amino acids.